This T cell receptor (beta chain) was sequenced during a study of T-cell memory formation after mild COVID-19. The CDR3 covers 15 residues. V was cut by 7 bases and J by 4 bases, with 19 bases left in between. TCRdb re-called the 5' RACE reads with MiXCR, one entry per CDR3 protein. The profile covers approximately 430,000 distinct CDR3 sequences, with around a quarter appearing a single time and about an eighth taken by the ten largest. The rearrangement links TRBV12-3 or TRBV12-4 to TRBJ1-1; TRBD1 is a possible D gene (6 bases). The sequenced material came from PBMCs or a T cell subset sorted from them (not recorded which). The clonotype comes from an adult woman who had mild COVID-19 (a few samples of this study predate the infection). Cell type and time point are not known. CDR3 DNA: TGTGCCAGCATCACTCATGGGGGCGCGGGCACTGAAGCTTTCTTT. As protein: CASITHGGAGTEAFF.